This section outlines one T cell receptor beta chain sequence together with its context. Its antigen is as yet unknown. TCRdb re-derived calls from the 5' RACE reads in MiXCR, one entry per CDR3 protein. The sample includes 200,000 or so distinct CDR3 sequences, 16% of them seen just once. The source of the sample is a study of T-cell memory formation after mild COVID-19. V lost 6 bases to trimming and J lost 12 bases, with 23 bases between them. From germline, CDR1 is SQVTM and CDR2 ANQGSEA. The CDR3 sequence is 13 residues long. Notes on the study in general: Most CD4+ clones that shrank were in CM and EM, while CD8+ ones turned up in EMRA. Clonal second-wave expansions that peaked on day 37 had unconfirmed SARS-CoV-2 specificity. Clones contracting over day 15 to 85 were CD4/CD8 balanced, with later expanders leaning CD4+.

The sample comprised PBMCs or a T cell subset sorted from them (not recorded which). The gene calls are TRBV29-1 and TRBJ1-1; TRBD1 might be the D (6 bases). The TCR was taken from an adult woman who had mild COVID-19 (a few samples of this study predate the infection). Cell type and time point are not known. This CDR3 reads CSVGAYRARETFF. The CDR3 coding sequence is TGCAGCGTGGGGGCTTACAGGGCACGAGAAACTTTCTTT.